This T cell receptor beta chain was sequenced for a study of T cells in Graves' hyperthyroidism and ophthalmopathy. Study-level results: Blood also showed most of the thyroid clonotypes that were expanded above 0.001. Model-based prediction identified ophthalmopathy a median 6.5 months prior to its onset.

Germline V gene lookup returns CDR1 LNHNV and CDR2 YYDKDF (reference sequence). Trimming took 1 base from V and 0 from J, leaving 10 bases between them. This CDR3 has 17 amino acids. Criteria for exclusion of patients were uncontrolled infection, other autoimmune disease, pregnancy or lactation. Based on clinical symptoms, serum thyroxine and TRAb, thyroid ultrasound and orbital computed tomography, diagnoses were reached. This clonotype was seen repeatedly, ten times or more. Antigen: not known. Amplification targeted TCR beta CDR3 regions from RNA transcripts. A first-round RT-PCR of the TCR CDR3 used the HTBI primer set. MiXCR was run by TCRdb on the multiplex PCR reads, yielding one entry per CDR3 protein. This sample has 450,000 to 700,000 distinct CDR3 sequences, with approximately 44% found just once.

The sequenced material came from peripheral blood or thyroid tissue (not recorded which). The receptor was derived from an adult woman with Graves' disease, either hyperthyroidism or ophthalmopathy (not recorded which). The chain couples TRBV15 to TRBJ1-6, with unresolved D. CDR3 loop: CATSRGGLSSYNSPLHF. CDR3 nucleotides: TGTGCCACCAGCAGAGGCGGGCTGAGCTCCTATAATTCACCCCTCCACTTT.